The 18 T cell receptor beta chains presented below share a single source sample, sequenced in a study of T cell responses to AZD1222 COVID-19 vaccine. TCRdb keeps only in-frame clones here, not all; method: immunoSEQ multiplex PCR. This table has more than 65,000 clones, around 73% appearing once. The sample was peripheral blood, taken on day 0 of AZD1222 vaccination. Receptors originate from an adult in good health.

The V call is TRBV5-1, the J call TRBJ1-3; D ambiguous. There are 14 residues in the CDR3. The V end was cut by 2 bases, the J end by 0 bases, with 6 bases between. Germline CDR1 is SGHRS and CDR2 is YFSETQ. CDR3 DNA sequence: TGCGCCAGCAGCTTACTGGACTCTGGAAACACCATATATTTT. Translation gives CASSLLDSGNTIYF. The full variable domain, rest sourced from reference TRBV5-1 and TRBJ1-3, is KAGVTQTPRYLIKTRGQQVTLSCSPISGHRSVSWYQQTPGQGLQFLFEYFSETQRNKGNFPGRFSGRQFSNSRSEMNVSTLELGDSALYLCASSLLDSGNTIYFGEGSWLTVV.

This chain uses TRBV9 with TRBJ1-3, with D hard to call. The germline V gene has CDR1 SGDLS and CDR2 YYNGEE. The CDR3 extends over 15 amino acids. Trimming took off 0 bases at V and 0 bases at J, with 7 bases between the two ends. In DNA, the CDR3 is TGTGCCAGCAGCGTAGCAATCTCCTCTGGAAACACCATATATTTT. It is translated as CASSVAISSGNTIYF.

CDR3 residues: CASSFGSSGNTIYF. The CDR3 DNA reads as TGTGCCAGCAGTTTTGGGAGCTCTGGAAACACCATATATTTT. The V call is TRBV6-5, the J call TRBJ1-3, with D unclear. V was trimmed by 4 bases and J by 0 bases, leaving 7 bases between them. The CDR3 sequence is 14 residues long. Germline CDR1 and CDR2: MNHEY and SVGAGI.

The chain employs TRBV10-3 and TRBJ2-5, with 15 bases aligning to TRBD2. This CDR3 comprises 16 residues. Trimming removed 10 bases from V and 4 bases from J; junction bases left unmatched: 10. Germline lookup yields CDR1 ENHRY and CDR2 SYGVKD. The CDR3 DNA sequence: TGTGCCACCCATCCGGGACTAGCGGGAGGCGGAGAGACCCAGTACTTC. The encoded protein is CATHPGLAGGGETQYF.

The rearrangement links TRBV19 to TRBJ2-2; D gene ambiguous. V was shortened by 4 bases and J by 4 bases, with 10 bases between the two germline ends. Germline loops: CDR1 LNHDA, CDR2 SQIVND (reference sequence). This CDR3 region has 14 residues. The CDR3 DNA sequence: TGTGCCAGTAGTAAGCAGAACCCCACCGGGGAGCTGTTTTTT. Its translation is CASSKQNPTGELFF. Full variable domain (outside the CDR3, taken from reference TRBV19 and TRBJ2-2): DGGITQSPKYLFRKEGQNVTLSCEQNLNHDAMYWYRQDPGQGLRLIYYSQIVNDFQKGDIAEGYSVSREKKESFPLTVTSAQKNPTAFYLCASSKQNPTGELFFGEGSRLTVL.

The CDR3 here is CASSLALYLGELFF. The CDR3 DNA is TGCGCCAGCAGCTTGGCCCTTTACCTCGGGGAGCTGTTTTTT. This chain uses TRBV5-1 with TRBJ2-2; D unresolved. Germline values: CDR1 SGHRS, CDR2 YFSETQ. V was pared by 0 bases and J by 7 bases, with 10 bases between. This CDR3 has 14 amino acids.

The CDR3 reads CASSLARGLTLHF. Here the CDR3 DNA reads TGTGCCAGCAGTTTAGCCAGGGGTCTCACCCTCCACTTT. This sequence joins TRBV27 and TRBJ1-6, with D perhaps matching TRBD1 (6 bases). Per the germline V gene, CDR1 is MNHEY and CDR2 is SMNVEV (reference sequence). The CDR3 is 13 residues long. V was trimmed by 2 bases and J by 14 bases, leaving 13 bases between them.

The rearrangement joins TRBV28 to TRBJ1-1, with D perhaps matching TRBD1 (5 bases). The germline CDR1 and CDR2 sequences are MDHEN and SYDVKM. This CDR3 contains 14 residues. Between the trimmed V and J ends, which lost 7 bases and 1 base, there was a span of 13 bases. The CDR3 nucleotides read TGTGCCAGCACGGGGCGCGTAGGGAACACTGAAGCTTTCTTT. Translating it yields CASTGRVGNTEAFF.

V is TRBV5-8 and J is TRBJ1-3; D call uncertain. CDR3 length: 15 residues. Germline loops: CDR1 SGHTS, CDR2 YDEGEE. V dropped 3 bases and J dropped 4 bases, with 14 bases sitting between them. Here the CDR3 reads CASSSTRGLGNTIYF. The CDR3 DNA follows: TGTGCCAGCAGCTCAACACGGGGTCTAGGAAACACCATATATTTT.

The rearrangement joins TRBV7-2 to TRBJ2-1; TRBD1 is a possible D gene (5 bases). Germline V CDR1 and CDR2: SGHTA, FQGNSA. V was clipped by 1 base and J by 4 bases, with 11 bases between them. The CDR3 is made up of 15 amino acids. The DNA for the CDR3 is TGTGCCAGCAGCTTAGTGACAGCGCGTTACAATGAGCAGTTCTTC. Translation: CASSLVTARYNEQFF.

The gene calls are TRBV30 and TRBJ2-7; a possible D gene is TRBD2 (7 bases). Trimming took off 0 bases at V and 6 bases at J, with 12 bases between the two ends. Per the germline V gene, CDR1 is GTSNPN and CDR2 is SVGIG (reference sequence). The CDR3 is made up of 13 amino acids. The CDR3 region has the DNA TGTGCCTGGAGTGTAAGGGGGGGGCGCGAGCAGTACTTC. Translated: CAWSVRGGREQYF.

CDR3 sequence reads: CASSFVGDEQYF. CDR3 coding DNA: TGTGCCAGCAGTTTTGTGGGGGACGAGCAGTACTTC. This chain joins TRBV12-3 or TRBV12-4 and TRBJ2-7; D possibly uses TRBD1 or TRBD2 (5 bases each). The length of the CDR3 is 12 residues. V dropped 3 bases and J dropped 5 bases, with 8 bases sitting between them.

V is TRBV5-1 and J is TRBJ2-7; D is tentatively TRBD1 or TRBD2 (7 bases each). Looked up from germline, CDR1 is SGHRS and CDR2 is YFSETQ. There are 15 residues in the CDR3. Trimming removed 1 base at V and 6 bases at J, with 17 bases between. The CDR3, as DNA: TGCGCCAGCAGCTTGCGTACCCAGGGGGAGGGCGAGCAGTACTTC. It translates to CASSLRTQGEGEQYF.

In DNA form, the CDR3 reads TGTGCCAGCAGCTTCTCCGGGGGAGCCTACAATGAGCAGTTCTTC. It specifies CASSFSGGAYNEQFF. This chain connects TRBV5-4 to TRBJ2-1, with D maybe TRBD2 (6 bases). The CDR3 extends over 15 amino acids. V was pared by 2 bases and J by 2 bases, with 11 bases between. CDR1 is SGHNT and CDR2 is YYREEE in the germline V gene (reference sequence). The full variable domain, with the rest looked up from reference TRBV5-4 and TRBJ2-1, is ETGVTQSPTHLIKTRGQQVTLRCSSQSGHNTVSWYQQALGQGPQFIFQYYREEENGRGNFPPRFSGLQFPNYSSELNVNALELDDSALYLCASSFSGGAYNEQFFGPGTRLTVL.

This chain links TRBV11-2 with TRBJ2-7; 8 nucleotides align to TRBD2. The CDR3 loop spans 15 amino acids. V was pared by 7 bases and J by 6 bases, with 14 bases of the junction left unmatched. Germline V gives CDR1 SGHAT, CDR2 FQNNGV. The CDR3 coding sequence is TGTGCCAGCACCCACTACGGGACTAGTTCTCCCGAGCAGTACTTC. It encodes CASTHYGTSSPEQYF.

The chain is built from TRBV14 and TRBJ1-3; perhaps TRBD1 as D (6 bases). The germline V gene encodes CDR1 SGHDN and CDR2 FVKESK. The CDR3 contains 15 residues. V gave up 4 bases and J gave up 3 bases, with 13 bases separating them. This CDR3 is CASSPIRTVGNTIYF. In nucleotides, the CDR3 is TGTGCCAGCAGCCCTATTCGGACAGTTGGAAACACCATATATTTT.

This clone was seen more than once but under ten times. This chain uses TRBV5-4 with TRBJ2-7; weak D call: TRBD2 (6 bases). The V gene lost 4 bases and the J gene lost 3 bases, with 14 bases spanning the gap. CDR3 length equals 14 residues. Per germline, CDR1 SGHNT and CDR2 YYREEE (reference sequence). Written as DNA, the CDR3 is TGTGCCAGCAGCGGCGGGACGGATGACTACGAGCAGTACTTC. Translating gives CASSGGTDDYEQYF.

The rearrangement uses TRBV19 and TRBJ1-5; unclear D gene. Germline loops: CDR1 LNHDA, CDR2 SQIVND (reference sequence). The V gene lost 4 bases and the J gene lost 9 bases, with 10 bases spanning the gap. The length of the CDR3 is 12 residues. CDR3 sequence reads: CASSTQQAPQHF. CDR3 bases: TGTGCCAGTAGTACACAGCAGGCGCCCCAGCATTTT.